This T cell receptor beta chain was captured by sequencing in a study of identical twins. TCRdb re-called the 5' RACE reads with MiXCR, one entry per CDR3 protein. The data hold 200,000 to 250,000 distinct CDR3 sequences, with roughly 13% observed a single time. V gave up 0 bases and J gave up 8 bases, with 11 bases separating them. CDR3 length: 15 residues. Germline V gene data show CDR1 as LGHDT and CDR2 as YNNKEL (reference sequence). This sample was shared with a second study, whose subject was yellow fever vaccine responses in identical twins.

The gene calls are TRBV3-1 and TRBJ1-6, with D possibly being TRBD1 (5 bases). The source of this sequence is a woman aged 18-30 years in good health. The sequenced sample was memory (CD45RO+) T cells sorted from blood. CDR3 DNA: TGTGCCAGCAGCCAAGAATCCAGGGATCATTCACCCCTCCACTTT. This sequence encodes CASSQESRDHSPLHF.